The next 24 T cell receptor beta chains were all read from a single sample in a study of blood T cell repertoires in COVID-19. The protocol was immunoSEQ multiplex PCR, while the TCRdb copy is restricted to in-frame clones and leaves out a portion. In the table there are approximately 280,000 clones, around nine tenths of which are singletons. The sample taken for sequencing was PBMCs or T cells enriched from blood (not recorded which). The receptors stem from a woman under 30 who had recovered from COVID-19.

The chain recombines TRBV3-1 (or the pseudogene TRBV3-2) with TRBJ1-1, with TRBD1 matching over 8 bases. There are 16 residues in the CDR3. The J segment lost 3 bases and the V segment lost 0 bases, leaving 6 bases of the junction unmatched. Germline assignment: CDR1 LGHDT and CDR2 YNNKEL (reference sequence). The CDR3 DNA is TGTGCCAGCAGCCAAGAAGGCAACAGGGGGTACACTGAAGCTTTCTTT. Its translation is CASSQEGNRGYTEAFF.

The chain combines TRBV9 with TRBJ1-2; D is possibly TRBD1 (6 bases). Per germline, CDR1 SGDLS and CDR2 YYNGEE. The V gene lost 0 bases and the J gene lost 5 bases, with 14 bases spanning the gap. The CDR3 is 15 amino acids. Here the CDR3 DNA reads TGTGCCAGCAGCGTAGCGGGGGGCAAGGGGTATGGCTACACCTTC. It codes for CASSVAGGKGYGYTF.

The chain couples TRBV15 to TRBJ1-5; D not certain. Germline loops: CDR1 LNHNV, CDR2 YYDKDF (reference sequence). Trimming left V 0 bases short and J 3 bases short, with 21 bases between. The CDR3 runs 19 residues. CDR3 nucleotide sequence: TGTGCCACCAGCAGAGATCTCCACGGGGTCTCCGTCCCCAATCAGCCCCAGCATTTT. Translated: CATSRDLHGVSVPNQPQHF.

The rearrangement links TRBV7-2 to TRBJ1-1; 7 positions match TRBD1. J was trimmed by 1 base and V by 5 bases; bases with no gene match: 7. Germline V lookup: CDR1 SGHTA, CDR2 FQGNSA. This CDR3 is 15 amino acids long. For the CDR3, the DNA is TGTGCCAGCAGCCATCCGGGACAGCCGAACACTGAAGCTTTCTTT. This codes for CASSHPGQPNTEAFF. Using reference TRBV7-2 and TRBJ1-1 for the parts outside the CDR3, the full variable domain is GAGVSQSPSNKVTEKGKDVELRCDPISGHTALYWYRQSLGQGLEFLIYFQGNSAPDKSGLPSDRFSAERTGGSVSTLTIQRTQQEDSAVYLCASSHPGQPNTEAFFGQGTRLTVV.

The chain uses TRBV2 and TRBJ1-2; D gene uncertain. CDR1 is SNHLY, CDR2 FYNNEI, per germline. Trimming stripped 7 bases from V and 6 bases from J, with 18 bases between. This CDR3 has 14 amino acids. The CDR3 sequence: CASIQMGMGNGYTF. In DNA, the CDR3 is TGTGCCAGCATCCAAATGGGCATGGGCAATGGCTACACCTTC.

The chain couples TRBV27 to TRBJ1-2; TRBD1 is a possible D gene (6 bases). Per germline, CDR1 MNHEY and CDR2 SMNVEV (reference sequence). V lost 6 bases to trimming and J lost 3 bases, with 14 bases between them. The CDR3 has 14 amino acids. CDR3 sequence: CASSPVSGDYGYTF. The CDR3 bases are TGTGCCAGCAGCCCCGTGTCAGGGGACTATGGCTACACCTTC.

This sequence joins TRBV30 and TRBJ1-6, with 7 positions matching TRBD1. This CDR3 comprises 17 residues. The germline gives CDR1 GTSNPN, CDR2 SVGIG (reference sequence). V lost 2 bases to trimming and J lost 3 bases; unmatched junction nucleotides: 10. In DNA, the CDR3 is TGTGCCTGGAGTTTGGGACAGCGAGGCTACTATAATTCACCCCTCCACTTT. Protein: CAWSLGQRGYYNSPLHF.

CDR3 DNA: TGTGCCAGTGACCGGGGACAGTCCTCCTACAATGAGCAGTTCTTC. This gives the protein CASDRGQSSYNEQFF. The chain links TRBV19 to TRBJ2-1, with TRBD1 identical over 7 bases. With 8 bases clipped from V and 0 bases from J, the junction kept 7 bases outside the gene matches. CDR1 is LNHDA, CDR2 SQIVND, per germline (reference sequence). CDR3 length equals 15 residues.

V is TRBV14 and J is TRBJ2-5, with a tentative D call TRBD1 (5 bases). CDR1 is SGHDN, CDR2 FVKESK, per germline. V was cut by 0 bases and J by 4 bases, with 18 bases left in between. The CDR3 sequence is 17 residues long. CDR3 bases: TGTGCCAGCAGCCAAGATTTCCGGTCATGGGGCCGAGAGACCCAGTACTTC. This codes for CASSQDFRSWGRETQYF.

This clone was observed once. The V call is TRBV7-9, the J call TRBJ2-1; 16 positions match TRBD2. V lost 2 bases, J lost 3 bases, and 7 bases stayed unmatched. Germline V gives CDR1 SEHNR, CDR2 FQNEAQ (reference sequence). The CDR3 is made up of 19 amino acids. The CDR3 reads CASSLNGTSGRASYNEQFF. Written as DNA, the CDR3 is TGTGCCAGCAGCTTAAATGGGACTAGCGGGAGGGCAAGCTACAATGAGCAGTTCTTC.

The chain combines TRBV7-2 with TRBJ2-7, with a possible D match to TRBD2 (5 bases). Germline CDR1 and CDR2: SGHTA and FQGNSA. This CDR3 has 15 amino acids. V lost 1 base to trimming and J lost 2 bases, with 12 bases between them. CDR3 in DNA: TGTGCCAGCAGCTTAGTAAGCCTAGCAACCTACGAGCAGTACTTC. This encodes CASSLVSLATYEQYF.

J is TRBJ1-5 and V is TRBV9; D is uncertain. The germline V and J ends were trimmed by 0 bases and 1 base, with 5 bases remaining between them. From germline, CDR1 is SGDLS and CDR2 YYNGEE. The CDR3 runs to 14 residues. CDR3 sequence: CASSVGVSNQPQHF. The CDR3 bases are TGTGCCAGCAGCGTAGGAGTAAGCAATCAGCCCCAGCATTTT.

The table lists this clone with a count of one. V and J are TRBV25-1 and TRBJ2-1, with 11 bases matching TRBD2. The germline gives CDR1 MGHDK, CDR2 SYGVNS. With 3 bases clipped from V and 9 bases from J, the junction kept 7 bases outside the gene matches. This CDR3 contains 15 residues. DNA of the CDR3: TGTGCCAGCAGTGATACCGGGACTAGCGGAGCTGAGCAGTTCTTC. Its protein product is CASSDTGTSGAEQFF. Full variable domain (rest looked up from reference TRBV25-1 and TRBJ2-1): EADIYQTPRYLVIGTGKKITLECSQTMGHDKMYWYQQDPGMELHLIHYSYGVNSTEKGDLSSESTVSRIRTEHFPLTLESARPSHTSQYLCASSDTGTSGAEQFFGPGTRLTVL.

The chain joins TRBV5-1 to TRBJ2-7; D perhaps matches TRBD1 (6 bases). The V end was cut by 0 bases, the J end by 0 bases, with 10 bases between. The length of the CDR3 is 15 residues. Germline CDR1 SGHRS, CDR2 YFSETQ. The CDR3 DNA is TGCGCCAGCAGCTTGGGGGGGCAACTCTCCTACGAGCAGTACTTC. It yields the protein CASSLGGQLSYEQYF.

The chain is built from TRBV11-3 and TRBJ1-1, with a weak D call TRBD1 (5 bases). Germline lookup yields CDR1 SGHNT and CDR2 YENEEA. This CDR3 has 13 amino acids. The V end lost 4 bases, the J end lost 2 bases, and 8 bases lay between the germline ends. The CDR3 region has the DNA TGTGCCAGCAGCTACGGGGGTAACACTGAAGCTTTCTTT. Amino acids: CASSYGGNTEAFF.

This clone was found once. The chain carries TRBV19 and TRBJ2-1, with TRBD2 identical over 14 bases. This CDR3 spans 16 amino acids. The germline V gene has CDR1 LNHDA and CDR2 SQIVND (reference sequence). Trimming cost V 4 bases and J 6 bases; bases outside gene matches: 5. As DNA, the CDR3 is TGTGCCAGTAGTAGGACTAGCGGGGGGTCTACCAATGAGCAGTTCTTC. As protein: CASSRTSGGSTNEQFF. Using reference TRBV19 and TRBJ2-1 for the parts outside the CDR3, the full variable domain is DGGITQSPKYLFRKEGQNVTLSCEQNLNHDAMYWYRQDPGQGLRLIYYSQIVNDFQKGDIAEGYSVSREKKESFPLTVTSAQKNPTAFYLCASSRTSGGSTNEQFFGPGTRLTVL.

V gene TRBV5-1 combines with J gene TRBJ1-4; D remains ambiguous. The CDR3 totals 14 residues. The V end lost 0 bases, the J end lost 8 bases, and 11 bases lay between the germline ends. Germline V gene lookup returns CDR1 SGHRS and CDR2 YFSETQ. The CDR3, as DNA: TGCGCCAGCAGCTTGGTGACTCCGGGGGAAAAACTGTTTTTT. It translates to CASSLVTPGEKLFF.

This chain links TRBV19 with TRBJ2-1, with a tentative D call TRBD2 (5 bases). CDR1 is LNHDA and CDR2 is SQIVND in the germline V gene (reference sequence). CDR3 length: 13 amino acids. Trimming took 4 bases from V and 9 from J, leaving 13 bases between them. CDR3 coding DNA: TGTGCCAGTAGTACTCCACTAGTTCGTGAGCAGTTCTTC. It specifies CASSTPLVREQFF.

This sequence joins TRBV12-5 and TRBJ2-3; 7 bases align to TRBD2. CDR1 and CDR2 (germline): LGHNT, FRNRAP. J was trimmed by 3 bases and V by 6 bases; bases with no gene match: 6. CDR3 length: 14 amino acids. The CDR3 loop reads CASGPPGGTDTQYF. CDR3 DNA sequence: TGTGCTAGTGGGCCTCCCGGGGGGACAGATACGCAGTATTTT.

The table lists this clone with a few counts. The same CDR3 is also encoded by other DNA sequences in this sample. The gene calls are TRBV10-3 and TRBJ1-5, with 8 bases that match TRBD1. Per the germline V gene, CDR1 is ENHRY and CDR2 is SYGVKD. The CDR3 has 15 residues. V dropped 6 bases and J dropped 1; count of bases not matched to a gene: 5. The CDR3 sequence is CAISETGVSNQPQHF. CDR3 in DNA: TGTGCCATCAGCGAGACAGGGGTCAGCAATCAGCCCCAGCATTTT.

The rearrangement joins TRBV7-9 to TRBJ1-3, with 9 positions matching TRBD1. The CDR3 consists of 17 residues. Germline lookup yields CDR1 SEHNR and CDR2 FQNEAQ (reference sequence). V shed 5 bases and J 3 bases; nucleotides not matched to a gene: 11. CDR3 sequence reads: CASSLSGGQGLGNTIYF. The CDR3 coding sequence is TGTGCCAGCAGCCTATCGGGCGGACAGGGGCTTGGAAACACCATATATTTT.

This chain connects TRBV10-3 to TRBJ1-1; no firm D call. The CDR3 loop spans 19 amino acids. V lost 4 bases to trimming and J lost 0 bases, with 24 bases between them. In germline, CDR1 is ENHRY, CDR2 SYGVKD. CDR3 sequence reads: CAISVREDLKGSLNTEAFF. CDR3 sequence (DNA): TGTGCCATCAGTGTTAGGGAGGACCTCAAAGGGTCGCTGAACACTGAAGCTTTCTTT.

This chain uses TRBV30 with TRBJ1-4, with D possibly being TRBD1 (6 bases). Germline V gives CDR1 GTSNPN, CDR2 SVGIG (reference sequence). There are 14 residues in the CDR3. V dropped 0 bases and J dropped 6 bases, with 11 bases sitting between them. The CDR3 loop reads CAWSVTGFYEKLFF. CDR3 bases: TGTGCCTGGAGTGTAACAGGGTTTTATGAAAAACTGTTTTTT.

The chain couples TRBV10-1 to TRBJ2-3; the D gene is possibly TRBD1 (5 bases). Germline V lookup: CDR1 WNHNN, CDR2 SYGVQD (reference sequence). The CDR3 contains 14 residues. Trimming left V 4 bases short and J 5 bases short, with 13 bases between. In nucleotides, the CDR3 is TGCGCCAGCAGTGGACCCCGGCAGGGAGATACGCAGTATTTT. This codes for CASSGPRQGDTQYF.